This record concerns one T cell receptor (beta chain) sequence. What it binds is unknown. Sequencing was preceded by expansion of antigen-specific CD4+ T cells with viral peptide pools in the ViraFEST assay. The authors isolated CD4+ T cells after ten to eleven days of culture. Nucleocapsid antibodies were negative in the vaccine recipients, who had never had SARS-CoV-2 infection. Over 1.5 million PBMC per well were cultured with 10 IU/ml IL-2 and around 9.4 ug/ml peptides. This sample is part of a study of vaccination effects on CD4 cells after COVID-19. Trimming at V came to 7 bases and at J to 4 bases, leaving 5 bases not matched to a gene. The CDR3 loop spans 13 amino acids. Germline V CDR1 and CDR2: KGHDR, SFDVKD. Profiling relied on immunoSEQ multiplex PCR, and the TCRdb table lists in-frame clones only, not all of them. Of approximately 70,000 clones listed, 60% to 75% were seen once; the top ten hold under 3%.

The receptor was derived from a human donor who received a COVID-19 vaccine. The V call is TRBV24-1, the J call TRBJ2-5; 7 nucleotides line up with TRBD1. The material sequenced was CD4+ T cells from PBMCs cultured with HCoV-NL63 spike peptides, taken before COVID-19 vaccination. The CDR3 spells CATRPTGTETQYF. The CDR3 DNA follows: TGTGCCACCAGACCGACAGGGACAGAGACCCAGTACTTC.